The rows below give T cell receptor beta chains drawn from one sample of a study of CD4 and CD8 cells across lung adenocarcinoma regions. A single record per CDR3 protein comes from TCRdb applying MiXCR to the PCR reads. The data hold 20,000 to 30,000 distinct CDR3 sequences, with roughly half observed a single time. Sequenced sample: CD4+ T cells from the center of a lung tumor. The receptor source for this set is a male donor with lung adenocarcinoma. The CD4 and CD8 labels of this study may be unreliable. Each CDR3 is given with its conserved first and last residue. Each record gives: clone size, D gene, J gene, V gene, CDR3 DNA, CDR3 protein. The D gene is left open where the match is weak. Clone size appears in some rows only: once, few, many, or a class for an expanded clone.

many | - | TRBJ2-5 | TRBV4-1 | TGCGCCAGCAGCCATGGCCTCGGGGCGGGGGAGACCCAGTACTTC | CASSHGLGAGETQYF
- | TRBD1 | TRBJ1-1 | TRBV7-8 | TGTGCCAGCAGCTCTCGACAGGGAGGCCTTGGTGAAGCTTTCTTT | CASSSRQGGLGEAFF
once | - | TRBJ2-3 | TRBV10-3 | TGTGCCATGGGCCTCCAGGCCGTGAGCCCCGGGACGCTGTATTTT | CAMGLQAVSPGTLYF
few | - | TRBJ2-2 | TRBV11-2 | TGTGCCAGCAGCCTGTTGGGGATGCGGGAGCTGTTTTTT | CASSLLGMRELFF
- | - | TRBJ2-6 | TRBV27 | TGTGCCAGCAGTTTAAGTCGGGGGGCTGGGGCCAACGTCCTGTCCTTC | CASSLSRGAGANVLSF
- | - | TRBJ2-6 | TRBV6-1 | TGTGCCAGCAGCCCCTCGACATCAATCTCTGGGGCCAACGTCCTGACTTTC | CASSPSTSISGANVLTF
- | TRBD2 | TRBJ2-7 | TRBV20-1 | TGCAGTGCTAGAGATGGGACTAGCGGGATCTACGAGCAGTACTTC | CSARDGTSGIYEQYF
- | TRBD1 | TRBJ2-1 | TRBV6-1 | TGTGCCACAATACGGGACAGCAAACAAGAGACCCAGTTCTTC | CATIRDSKQETQFF
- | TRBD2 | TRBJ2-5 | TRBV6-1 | TGTGCCAGCAACGGACTAGCGGGATCAGAGACCCAGTACTTC | CASNGLAGSETQYF
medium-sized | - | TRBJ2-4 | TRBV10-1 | TGCGCCAGCAGTGGGGGTGCCAAAAACATTCAGTACTTC | CASSGGAKNIQYF
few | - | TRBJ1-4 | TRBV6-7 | TGTGCCAGCAGACATACTATTGACAGTACTAATGAAAAACTGTTTTTT | CASRHTIDSTNEKLFF
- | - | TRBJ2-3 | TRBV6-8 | TGTGGCAGCACGGGGCGGGGAGCCAAAAACACGCAGTATTTT | CGSTGRGAKNTQYF
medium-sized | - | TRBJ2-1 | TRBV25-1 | TGTGCCAGCAGTGGGGCCCGGGGGAGCTCCTACAATGAGCAGTTCTTC | CASSGARGSSYNEQFF
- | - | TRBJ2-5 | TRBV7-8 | TGTGCCAGCAGCGACCGGGACGGGAAAAAGACCCAGTACTTC | CASSDRDGKKTQYF
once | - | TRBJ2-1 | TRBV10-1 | TGCGCCAGCAGTGAGTCGTCGGGCTCCTACAATGAGCAGTTCTTC | CASSESSGSYNEQFF
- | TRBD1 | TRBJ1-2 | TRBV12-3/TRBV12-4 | TGTGCCAGCAGCTCAAGTCCCGGGACAGACTATGGCTACACCTTC | CASSSSPGTDYGYTF
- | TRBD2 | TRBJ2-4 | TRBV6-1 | TGTGCCAGCAAGAGAAGCGGGAGTGCAGACATTCAGTACTTC | CASKRSGSADIQYF
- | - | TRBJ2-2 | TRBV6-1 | TGTGCCAGCGGCCGATGGGGGGCTGCGAACACCGGGGAGCTGTTTTTT | CASGRWGAANTGELFF
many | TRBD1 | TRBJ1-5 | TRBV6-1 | TGTGCCAGCAGTGAATTCAGGGGGGTAGTCCAGCCCCAGCATTTT | CASSEFRGVVQPQHF
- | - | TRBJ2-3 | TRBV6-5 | TGTGCCCGCAGACTCCAGTCTGTGAGTACCGGGACGCTGTATTTT | CARRLQSVSTGTLYF
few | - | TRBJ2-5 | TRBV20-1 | TGCAGTGCTAGAGATTGGGGTCTTCAAGAGACCCAGTACTTC | CSARDWGLQETQYF
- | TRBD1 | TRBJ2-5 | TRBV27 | TGTGCCAGGGGGCTAGGGGGCCGTGCCCCAGAGACGCAGTACTTC | CARGLGGRAPETQYF
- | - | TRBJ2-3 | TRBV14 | TGTGCCAGCAGCCACCGACTAGGGGGGGACACAGATACGCAGTATTTT | CASSHRLGGDTDTQYF
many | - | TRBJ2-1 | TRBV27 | TGTGCCAAAACAATGGGCAGGGTGATCTTC | CAKTMGRVIF
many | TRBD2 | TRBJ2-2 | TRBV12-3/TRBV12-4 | TGTGCCAGCAGCCCGGACAGGTTGGTAGCGGGAGGAACTAACACCGGGGAGCTGTTTTTT | CASSPDRLVAGGTNTGELFF
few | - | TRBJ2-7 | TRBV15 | TGTGCCACCAGCAGAGTATTTCTTAGTGGCAGCTACGAGCAGTACTTC | CATSRVFLSGSYEQYF
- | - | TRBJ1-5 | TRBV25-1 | TGTGCCAGCAGTGAATCTGGCGGTAATAGCAATCAGCCCCAGCATTTT | CASSESGGNSNQPQHF
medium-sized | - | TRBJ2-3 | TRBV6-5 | TGTGCCAGCAGTTTAATGGCAGATACGCAGTATTTT | CASSLMADTQYF
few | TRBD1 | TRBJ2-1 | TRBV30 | TGTGCCTGGAGTGTTGGGCAGGGGGCCAATGAGCAGTTCTTC | CAWSVGQGANEQFF
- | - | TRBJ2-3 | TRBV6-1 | TGTGCCCGCCAGGCAGGGAGCACAGATACGCAGTATTTT | CARQAGSTDTQYF
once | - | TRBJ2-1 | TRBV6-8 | TGTGCCTGCAGCAATCCGAGACTGTTCTTC | CACSNPRLFF
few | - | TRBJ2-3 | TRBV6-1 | TGTGCCAGCAGTGAAGCGAGAGGGATCCCCGGGGCGCTGTATTTT | CASSEARGIPGALYF
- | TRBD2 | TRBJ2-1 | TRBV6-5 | TGTGCCAGCAGTTGGGTAGGGACTAGCGAGACTTCTGAGCAGTTCTTC | CASSWVGTSETSEQFF
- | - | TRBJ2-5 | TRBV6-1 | TGTGCGGGGCGTTGGGGGCGGGCCCAAGAGACCCAGTACTTC | CAGRWGRAQETQYF
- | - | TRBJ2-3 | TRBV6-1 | TGTGCCCGCGGCCTCCAGTCCGTGAGTCCCGGGAAGCAGTATTTT | CARGLQSVSPGKQYF
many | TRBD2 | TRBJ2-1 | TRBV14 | TGTGCCAGCAGCCTGAGAGGGAGGGCCCGGTACAATGAGCAGTTCTTC | CASSLRGRARYNEQFF
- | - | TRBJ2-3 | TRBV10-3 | TGTGCCACCTGGTACCAGGCGGTGAGCACCGGGGCGCAGTATTTT | CATWYQAVSTGAQYF
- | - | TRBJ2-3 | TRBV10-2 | TGCGCCAGCAGTGAGTGGGGGCTCGGAGATACGCAGTATTTT | CASSEWGLGDTQYF
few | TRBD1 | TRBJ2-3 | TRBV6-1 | TGTGCCAGCAAAATTGGGACAGGGGGAGATATTCAGTACTTT | CASKIGTGGDIQYF
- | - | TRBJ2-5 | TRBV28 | TGTGCCAGCAGCCCTGGGGGGCGGGAGACCCAGTACTTC | CASSPGGRETQYF
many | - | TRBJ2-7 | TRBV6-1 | TGTGCCAGCAGTGAGGCGGCAGCCTACGAGCAGTACTTC | CASSEAAAYEQYF
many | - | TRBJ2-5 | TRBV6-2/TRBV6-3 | TGTGCCAGCAGTAAAGGGCTCGGGGGCGGGAGTGGCCAAGAGACCCAGTACTTC | CASSKGLGGGSGQETQYF
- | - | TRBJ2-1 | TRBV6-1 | TGTGCCAGCAGTCCCCGTAGCGTTGCGGGAATTCTCAATGAGCAGTTCTTC | CASSPRSVAGILNEQFF
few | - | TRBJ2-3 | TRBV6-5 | TGTGCCAGCAGACTCCAGTCCGGAAGTACCGGTGCGCAGTTTTTT | CASRLQSGSTGAQFF
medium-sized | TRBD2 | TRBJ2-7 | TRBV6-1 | TGTGCCAGCAGTGGACGTACTAGCGGGAGCCACGAGCAGTACTTC | CASSGRTSGSHEQYF
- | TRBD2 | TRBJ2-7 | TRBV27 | TGTGCCAGCGCGGGGCTCGGGGGGAGTGACAAAGAGACGCAGTACTTC | CASAGLGGSDKETQYF
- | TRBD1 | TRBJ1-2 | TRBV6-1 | TGTGCCAGCTTACCCCGGGACAGGGGCTATGGCTACACCTTC | CASLPRDRGYGYTF
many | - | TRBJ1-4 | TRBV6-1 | TGTGCCAGCAGACAGGGTGGGGGGGATGAAAAACTGTTTTTT | CASRQGGGDEKLFF
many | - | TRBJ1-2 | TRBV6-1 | TGTGCCAGCAGGACGCGCGATCGAGGTGTTGATGGCTACACCTTC | CASRTRDRGVDGYTF
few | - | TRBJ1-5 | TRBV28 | TGTGCCAGCAGTTTACGGCGAGGCAATCAGCCCCAGCATTTT | CASSLRRGNQPQHF
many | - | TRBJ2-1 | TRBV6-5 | TGTGCCAGCAGCTACTCGGTACAGGCTGCGCCAAACAATGAGCAGTTCTTC | CASSYSVQAAPNNEQFF
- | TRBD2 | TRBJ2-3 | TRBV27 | TGTGCCAGCAGTCTGGGACTAGCGGGAGGACAAGATACGCAGTATTTT | CASSLGLAGGQDTQYF
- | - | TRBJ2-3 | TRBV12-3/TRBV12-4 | TGTGTCAGCAGGGGAACTGGGGGGGGTAGCAAAGATACGCAGTATTTT | CVSRGTGGGSKDTQYF